This T cell receptor beta chain came from a study of cytomegalovirus exposure and HLA in healthy donors. Broader study findings: Among the CMV-associated chains, three were confirmed in vitro as specific for CMV antigens. 150 to 200 TCR beta chains were listed as cytomegalovirus-associated. One variant, a missense change in DCLRE1C, was linked in a later analysis to TCR beta V- and J-gene trimming. Later, an analysis showed that TCR beta chains associated with HLA were more clonally expanded than others that were equally common.

Amplification used 60 Vbeta primers and 13 Jbeta primers. Measured with immunoSEQ multiplex PCR; TCRdb has only the in-frame clones, and not every one. The data contain around 100,000 clones, approximately 66% of them singletons. Remarks on this clone: Its target is unknown.

Sequences were obtained from PBMCs. The clonotype comes from a man younger than 45 in good health and CMV-seronegative.

The CDR3 coding sequence is TGCGCCAGCAGCCAGGTGCGACCTAGCGGGGCTTCTGAGCAGTTCTTC. Amino acids: CASSQVRPSGASEQFF. This rearrangement joins TRBV4-3 to TRBJ2-1; 9 nucleotides agree with TRBD2. In germline, CDR1 is LGHNA, CDR2 YSLEER. Unmatched junction bases numbered 12, after V lost 3 bases and J lost 9 bases. The CDR3 has 16 amino acids.